A single sample is the source of the 26 T cell receptor beta chains below, sequenced in a study of blood T cells in healthy people across ages. The use of a sample-barcoded 5' primer and a J-beta primer mix characterized a second PCR of about 7 to 12 cycles. TCRdb used MiXCR to reprocess the 5' RACE reads, holding one entry per CDR3 protein. The sample lists roughly 2 million distinct CDR3 sequences; around 50% were seen once. Sequenced sample: blood. These receptors were collected from a woman in her forties in good health.

V gene TRBV4-2 combines with J gene TRBJ2-5; possible D gene TRBD1, 6 bases. Germline CDR1 reads LGHNA; CDR2 reads YNFKEQ. The CDR3 runs 16 residues. V lost 6 bases and J lost 2, with 19 bases in between. The CDR3 DNA reads as TGTGCCAGCAGTCTGCTATCTGGGACACCACAAGAGACCCAGTACTTC. Amino acid sequence: CASSLLSGTPQETQYF.

This clonotype was recorded at least ten times. The V and J genes are TRBV3-1 and TRBJ2-7, with D possibly being TRBD1 or TRBD2 (8 bases each). Germline loops: CDR1 LGHDT, CDR2 YNNKEL (reference sequence). The V and J ends lost 4 bases and 2 bases respectively, with 18 bases between them. CDR3 length equals 16 residues. The CDR3 loop reads CASSPGGDRIAYEQYF. CDR3 nucleotide sequence: TGTGCCAGCAGCCCGGGAGGGGACAGGATTGCCTACGAGCAGTACTTC.

The V call is TRBV20-1, the J call TRBJ2-1; 12 bases are shared with TRBD2. Germline V lookup: CDR1 DFQATT, CDR2 SNEGSKA (reference sequence). This CDR3 contains 18 residues. V trimming: 3 bases; J trimming: 0 bases; junction bases outside the gene matches: 9. Written as DNA, the CDR3 is TGCAGTGCTAGGGGCGCTAGCGGGGGGGCCGACTCCTACAATGAGCAGTTCTTC. Protein: CSARGASGGADSYNEQFF.

Only a few counts were recorded for this clonotype. V is TRBV7-9 and J is TRBJ2-7; 7 bases are a match to TRBD2. Trimming cost V 4 bases and J 4 bases; bases outside gene matches: 7. This CDR3 spans 14 amino acids. Germline-derived CDR1 and CDR2 are SEHNR and FQNEAQ (reference sequence). The CDR3 DNA follows: TGTGCCAGCAGCTCGGGAGCGGGGAGTTACGAGCAGTACTTC. Translation gives CASSSGAGSYEQYF.

This clonotype was observed a handful of times. The gene calls are TRBV7-2 and TRBJ2-1; D ambiguous. Per germline, CDR1 SGHTA and CDR2 FQGNSA. Between the trimmed V and J ends, which lost 2 bases and 7 bases, there was a span of 6 bases. CDR3 length: 12 amino acids. CDR3 sequence (DNA): TGTGCCAGCAGCTTAATTCAAAATGAGCAGTTCTTC. This codes for CASSLIQNEQFF.

J is TRBJ2-3 and V is TRBV6-1; 11 nucleotides line up with TRBD2. The germline gives CDR1 MNHNS, CDR2 SASEGT. This CDR3 has 18 amino acids. Germline trimming cut 6 bases from V and 0 bases from J; bases unmatched to any gene: 11. Written as DNA, the CDR3 is TGTGCCAGCAGACCCGTTAGCGGGGGGGCTACTAGCACAGATACGCAGTATTTT. The encoded protein is CASRPVSGGATSTDTQYF.

V is TRBV13 and J is TRBJ1-5, with D unresolved. Germline loops: CDR1 PRHDT, CDR2 FYEKMQ (reference sequence). This CDR3 contains 15 residues. Trimming pared 2 bases from V and 0 bases from J, leaving 8 bases between. The CDR3 DNA is TGTGCCAGCAGCTTATCAACAGATAGCAATCAGCCCCAGCATTTT. Translated: CASSLSTDSNQPQHF.

This clonotype showed up many times. The gene calls are TRBV28 and TRBJ2-7, with D hard to call. In germline, CDR1 is MDHEN, CDR2 SYDVKM. The CDR3 is 12 amino acids. Trimming took 4 bases from V and 0 from J, leaving 4 bases between them. CDR3 nucleotides: TGTGCCAGCAGTTCCAGCTCCTACGAGCAGTACTTC. Translated: CASSSSSYEQYF. Filled out from reference TRBV28 and TRBJ2-7, the complete variable domain reads DVKVTQSSRYLVKRTGEKVFLECVQDMDHENMFWYRQDPGLGLRLIYFSYDVKMKEKGDIPEGYSVSREKKERFSLILESASTNQTSMYLCASSSSSYEQYFGPGTRLTVT.

The chain has TRBV28 and TRBJ2-3; D may correspond to TRBD1 or TRBD2 (5 bases each). The germline gives CDR1 MDHEN, CDR2 SYDVKM. Trimming pared 4 bases from V and 5 bases from J, leaving 16 bases between. There are 15 residues in the CDR3. The CDR3 DNA sequence: TGTGCCAGCAGTTCACCGGGGACCCAAGGAGATACGCAGTATTTT. Translated, it gives CASSSPGTQGDTQYF.

This clonotype was detected only a few times. The V gene is TRBV27, the J gene TRBJ2-1; D is ambiguous. V lost 3 bases to trimming and J lost 1 base, with 13 bases between them. Germline CDR1 and CDR2: MNHEY and SMNVEV (reference sequence). The CDR3 loop spans 16 amino acids. CDR3 bases: TGTGCCAGCAGTTTCTGGGCCCGCTCATCCTACAATGAGCAGTTCTTC. Encoded protein: CASSFWARSSYNEQFF.

Worth noting for this clonotype: One junction end disagrees with the germline gene, perhaps due to a read error. DNA for the CDR3: TGCGCCAGCAGCTTGTCACGGACACTCCAAGAGACCCAGTACTTC. Protein sequence: CASSLSRTLQETQYF. The rearrangement uses TRBV5-6 and TRBJ2-5; TRBD1 is a possible D gene (5 bases). This CDR3 contains 15 residues. Germline V lookup: CDR1 SGHDT, CDR2 YYEEEE. Drawing the rest from reference TRBV5-6 and TRBJ2-5, the complete variable domain is DAGVTQSPTHLIKTRGQQVTLRCSPKSGHDTVSWYQQALGQGPQFIFQYYEEEERQRGNFPDRFSGHQFPNYSSELNVNALLLGDSALYLCASSLSRTLQETQYFGPGTRLLVL.

The rearrangement joins TRBV28 to TRBJ1-6; perhaps TRBD1 as D (6 bases). Looked up from germline, CDR1 is MDHEN and CDR2 is SYDVKM. This CDR3 spans 14 amino acids. Deletions cut 7 bases from V and 9 bases from J, with 16 bases between. The CDR3 here is CASTPGGLGSPLHF. CDR3 sequence (DNA): TGTGCCAGCACCCCGGGGGGCTTAGGTTCACCCCTCCACTTT.

The rearrangement links TRBV5-6 to TRBJ1-2, with D possibly being TRBD1 (6 bases). The CDR3 sequence is 15 residues long. CDR1 and CDR2 from the germline V gene are SGHDT and YYEEEE. V was trimmed by 4 bases and J by 4 bases, leaving 17 bases between them. The CDR3 DNA reads TGTGCCAGCAGCCAAGCTCAGACAGGAGTCTATGGCTACACCTTC. It codes for CASSQAQTGVYGYTF.

The genes are TRBV7-6 and TRBJ2-1; 9 nucleotides match TRBD2. This CDR3 region has 13 residues. V gave up 5 bases and J gave up 8 bases; unmatched junction bases: 4. Germline V gives CDR1 SGHVS, CDR2 FNYEAQ. The CDR3 DNA is TGTGCCAGCAGCACCGGGACTAGCTATGAGCAGTTCTTC. Translated, it gives CASSTGTSYEQFF.

The V gene is TRBV29-1, the J gene TRBJ1-1; 11 bases map to TRBD1. CDR3 length: 15 amino acids. The V segment lost 6 bases and the J segment 3 bases; nucleotides outside the gene matches: 9. Germline CDR1 is SQVTM and CDR2 is ANQGSEA. CDR3 amino acids: CSVPGTGGMHTEAFF. CDR3 DNA: TGCAGCGTACCCGGGACAGGGGGTATGCACACTGAAGCTTTCTTT.

This clonotype was seen just once. The CDR3 region is CASSSGGTLGNTIYF. The CDR3 DNA reads as TGTGCCAGCAGTTCAGGGGGCACCCTTGGAAACACCATATATTTT. V usage is TRBV28 and J usage is TRBJ1-3; 8 positions agree with TRBD1. The V and J ends lost 4 bases and 3 bases, in that order; junction bases with no gene match: 5. This CDR3 contains 15 residues. Germline V CDR1 and CDR2: MDHEN, SYDVKM.

The table lists this clonotype with a few counts. The rearrangement links TRBV7-9 to TRBJ2-5; D ambiguous. CDR1 is SEHNR, CDR2 FQNEAQ, per germline (reference sequence). Trimming pared 5 bases from V and 10 bases from J, leaving 11 bases between. This CDR3 has 11 amino acids. The CDR3, as DNA: TGTGCCAGCAGCCCACAGTCCCGCCAGTACTTC. As protein: CASSPQSRQYF.

This rearrangement joins TRBV20-1 to TRBJ2-5; TRBD2 agrees at 8 bases. Germline trimming cut 3 bases from V and 3 bases from J; bases unmatched to any gene: 18. The germline CDR1 and CDR2 sequences are DFQATT and SNEGSKA (reference sequence). CDR3 size: 18 residues. CDR3 protein: CSASPPPTAGGLEETQYF. The CDR3 region has the DNA TGCAGTGCTAGCCCCCCACCTACTGCGGGGGGACTAGAAGAGACCCAGTACTTC.

V gene TRBV27 combines with J gene TRBJ2-5; TRBD2 matches at 9 bases. This CDR3 comprises 15 residues. The germline gives CDR1 MNHEY, CDR2 SMNVEV (reference sequence). The V and J ends lost 3 bases and 3 bases, in that order; junction bases with no gene match: 5. The CDR3 nucleotides read TGTGCCAGCAGTTTTCTCGGCGGGGGGGAAGAGACCCAGTACTTC. This translates into CASSFLGGGEETQYF.

The genes are TRBV4-3 and TRBJ2-1; TRBD1 aligns across 9 bases. This CDR3 has 15 residues. The V and J ends lost 1 base and 9 bases, in that order; junction bases with no gene match: 7. From germline, CDR1 is LGHNA and CDR2 YSLEER. CDR3: CASSQVDRGVGEQFF. The CDR3 DNA reads as TGCGCCAGCAGCCAAGTGGACAGGGGTGTAGGTGAGCAGTTCTTC.

This clonotype appeared a single time. V is TRBV27 and J is TRBJ2-3; D unresolved. Trimming removed 7 bases from V and 3 bases from J, with 20 bases in between. Per the germline V gene, CDR1 is MNHEY and CDR2 is SMNVEV (reference sequence). The CDR3 spans 16 residues. CDR3 sequence (DNA): TGTGCCAGCACTCTCATTCTCCTCGAGAGTACAGATACGCAGTATTTT. Protein sequence: CASTLILLESTDTQYF.

Only a few counts were recorded for this clonotype. The chain joins TRBV15 to TRBJ2-3; 11 bases line up with TRBD2. This CDR3 contains 17 residues. J lost 2 bases, V lost 3 bases, and 7 bases had no gene match. CDR1 and CDR2 (germline): LNHNV, YYDKDF (reference sequence). The CDR3 reads CATSSPGTSGLTDTQYF. The CDR3 region has the DNA TGTGCCACCAGCAGCCCGGGGACTAGCGGTCTCACAGATACGCAGTATTTT.

This sequence joins TRBV19 and TRBJ1-5; D ambiguous. V was trimmed by 0 bases and J by 1 base, leaving 10 bases between them. The CDR3 consists of 16 residues. Per the germline V gene, CDR1 is LNHDA and CDR2 is SQIVND (reference sequence). The CDR3 region has the DNA TGTGCCAGTAGTATAGATTGGGCCAGCAGCAATCAGCCCCAGCATTTT. Translated, it gives CASSIDWASSNQPQHF.

The chain recombines TRBV6-2 or TRBV6-3 with TRBJ2-5; D may be TRBD2 (6 bases). Trimming cost V 3 bases and J 1 base, with 9 bases left between them. CDR3 length equals 14 residues. Per the germline V gene, CDR1 is MNHEY and CDR2 is SVGEGT. In DNA, the CDR3 is TGTGCCAGCAGTTATCTGGGGGGCCAAGAGACCCAGTACTTC. It translates to CASSYLGGQETQYF.

This clonotype was seen only a few times. The rearrangement joins TRBV27 to TRBJ1-2; D is perhaps TRBD1 (5 bases). The V gene lost 5 bases and the J gene lost 1 base, with 8 bases spanning the gap. Germline CDR1 and CDR2: MNHEY and SMNVEV (reference sequence). The CDR3 totals 13 residues. In DNA form, the CDR3 reads TGTGCCAGCAGTCGACAGATTAACTATGGCTACACCTTC. It codes for CASSRQINYGYTF.

The chain recombines TRBV24-1 with TRBJ2-5; 15 bases are a match to TRBD2. There are 15 residues in the CDR3. The ends lost 9 bases at V and 7 bases at J; junction bases unmatched: 8. Germline-derived CDR1 and CDR2 are KGHDR and SFDVKD. CDR3 sequence (DNA): TGTGCCACCGGGACTAGCGGGGGGCCTACGCGGACCCAGTACTTC. This translates into CATGTSGGPTRTQYF.